This paragraph covers one T cell receptor (beta chain) sequence. This sample was included in a study of CD8 T cells in Susac syndrome. It was with random hexamers that roughly 0.5 to 1 ug RNA was reverse transcribed. MiXCR was run by TCRdb on the immunoSEQ multiplex PCR reads, yielding one entry per CDR3 protein. The top ten clones hold less than 0.11% of a sample with around 190,000 distinct CDR3 sequences, 85% to 95% of them seen once. Sequencing of TCR beta drew on CD8+ and CD4+ T cells from blood. The TEMRA cells underwent FACS enrichment, while the CD8+ and CD4+ T cells underwent negative isolation. Sequencing used CD4+ T cells from PBMCs. The clonotype was recovered from a human donor in good health.

The chain's CDR3 is CSARRAGEQFF. The DNA of the CDR3 is TGCAGTGCTAGACGGGCTGGTGAGCAGTTCTTC. The chain uses TRBV20-1 and TRBJ2-1; D is unresolved. Per germline, CDR1 DFQATT and CDR2 SNEGSKA (reference sequence). V dropped 2 bases and J dropped 9 bases, with 8 bases sitting between them. This CDR3 contains 11 residues.